The rows below give T cell receptor beta chains drawn from one sample of a study of blood T cells in healthy people across ages. MiXCR was run by TCRdb on the 5' RACE reads, yielding one entry per CDR3 protein. The sample lists 1.5 million to 2 million distinct CDR3 sequences, around 40% occurring once. The specimen sequenced was blood. These receptors were taken from a human donor in good health. Each CDR3 is given with its conserved first and last residue. The D gene is left open where the match is weak.

CDR3 protein: CASGKIAGVSSYNEQFF; CDR3 DNA: TGTGCCAGCGGAAAAATAGCGGGGGTAAGCTCCTACAATGAGCAGTTCTTC; J gene: TRBJ2-1; D gene: TRBD2; V gene: TRBV27; CDR3 length: 17
CDR3 protein: CASSRGGALDEQYF; CDR3 DNA: TGTGCCAGCAGCAGGGGGGGGGCTCTCGACGAGCAGTACTTC; J gene: TRBJ2-7; D gene: -; V gene: TRBV7-2; CDR3 length: 14
CDR3 protein: CANPLLDEATNEKLFF; CDR3 DNA: TGTGCCAACCCACTCTTAGACGAGGCAACTAATGAAAAACTGTTTTTT; J gene: TRBJ1-4; D gene: -; V gene: TRBV27; CDR3 length: 16
CDR3 protein: CASSGGRGNEQFF; CDR3 DNA: TGTGCCAGCAGCGGGGGGCGGGGCAATGAGCAGTTCTTC; J gene: TRBJ2-1; D gene: -; V gene: TRBV11-2; CDR3 length: 13
CDR3 protein: CAIYDWSTDTQYF; CDR3 DNA: TGTGCCATCTATGACTGGAGCACAGATACGCAGTATTTT; J gene: TRBJ2-3; D gene: -; V gene: TRBV27; CDR3 length: 13
CDR3 protein: CASTRLAGTSSYNEQFF; CDR3 DNA: TGCGCCAGCACTCGACTAGCGGGAACTAGCTCCTACAATGAGCAGTTCTTC; J gene: TRBJ2-1; D gene: TRBD2; V gene: TRBV5-1; CDR3 length: 17
CDR3 protein: CSARSLNTEAFF; CDR3 DNA: TGCAGTGCTAGAAGTTTGAACACTGAAGCTTTCTTT; J gene: TRBJ1-1; D gene: -; V gene: TRBV20-1; CDR3 length: 12
CDR3 protein: CASSVRASTSGGDTQYF; CDR3 DNA: TGTGCCAGCAGCGTAAGGGCTTCGACTAGCGGGGGAGATACGCAGTATTTT; J gene: TRBJ2-3; D gene: TRBD2; V gene: TRBV7-2; CDR3 length: 17
CDR3 protein: CASSARGGYNEQFF; CDR3 DNA: TGTGCCAGCAGCGCAAGGGGGGGGTACAATGAGCAGTTCTTC; J gene: TRBJ2-1; D gene: -; V gene: TRBV14; CDR3 length: 14
CDR3 protein: CASSTMGVGYGYTF; CDR3 DNA: TGCGCCAGCAGCACCATGGGGGTAGGCTATGGCTACACCTTC; J gene: TRBJ1-2; D gene: -; V gene: TRBV5-1; CDR3 length: 14
CDR3 protein: CASSLGQGKYGYTF; CDR3 DNA: TGCGCCAGCAGCCTGGGACAGGGAAAGTATGGCTACACCTTC; J gene: TRBJ1-2; D gene: TRBD1; V gene: TRBV5-1; CDR3 length: 14
CDR3 protein: CSVVGGRTLNEQFF; CDR3 DNA: TGCAGCGTTGTAGGGGGCAGGACCCTCAATGAGCAGTTCTTC; J gene: TRBJ2-1; D gene: TRBD1; V gene: TRBV29-1; CDR3 length: 14